This record looks at one T cell receptor (beta chain) sequence and its context. Its antigen is not identified. This sample is drawn from a study of OX40 agonist ivuxolimab in advanced cancers. Trimming removed 3 bases at V and 9 bases at J, with 21 bases between. The CDR3 sequence is 16 residues long. The germline gives CDR1 LNHDA, CDR2 SQIVND (reference sequence). TCRdb keeps only in-frame clones here, not all; method: immunoSEQ multiplex PCR. The top ten hold 8.4% of the sample, which has about 83,000 clones, about 90% seen once. General observations from the study: Researchers report that CD8+ T cells had, on average, more expanded clones than CD4+.

This clonotype was obtained from an adult with an advanced solid tumor such as melanoma, head and neck, liver or kidney cancer. The sample here was CD4+ or CD8+ T cells sorted from blood, taken in a trial of the OX40 agonist ivuxolimab. This sequence joins TRBV19 and TRBJ1-5, with D maybe TRBD1 (5 bases). The CDR3 spells CASSIGHAGGIGPQHF. CDR3 sequence (DNA): TGTGCCAGTAGTATCGGACATGCCGGGGGGATAGGGCCCCAGCATTTT.